This T cell receptor (beta chain) was profiled in a study of tumor and adjacent non-tumor tissue in lung cancer. Broader study findings: TCR diversity was significantly greater in tumor than normal lung tissue. Top 100 clones took a larger repertoire share in normal lung.

Germline V CDR1 and CDR2: SGHAT, FQNNGV. CDR3 length equals 12 residues. A modified ARM-PCR protocol with three rounds of nested PCR amplified TCRbeta. One entry per CDR3 protein, called by TCRdb with MiXCR from the multiplex PCR reads. The repertoire has 98,000 or so distinct CDR3 sequences, less than 85% of them found once; the top ten carry less than 40%. Notes on this clonotype: The antigen remains unidentified. At one end the junction does not follow the germline gene, possibly because of a read error.

RNA was extracted from bulk tissue without any cell sorting. The normal lung tissue was taken more than 3 cm from the tumor edge. The sequenced sample consisted of distant non-tumor lung tissue. The chain is built from TRBV11-2 and TRBJ2-1; D is uncertain. This TCR derives from a man in his sixties with small cell lung cancer. The CDR3 DNA reads TGTGCCAGCAGCTTAGAGGCGGACCTAAAGATCTTC. Its protein product is CASSLEADLKIF.